The entry that follows covers one TCR beta chain sequence. This record comes from a study of technical replicates of blood from several donors. The CDR3 totals 15 residues. The germline V gene encodes CDR1 ENHRY and CDR2 SYGVKD. Losses at the gene ends were 5 bases for V and 1 base for J; bases not matched to a gene: 6. Clones were read by immunoSEQ multiplex PCR, and TCRdb kept only the in-frame ones, dropping some. The sample consists of approximately 90,000 clones, 95% of them appearing once. The rearrangement links TRBV10-3 to TRBJ2-5; 8 nucleotides match TRBD1. The TCR was taken from a human donor in good health. Material: T cells isolated from PBMCs. The CDR3 reads CAISSPDRVQETQYF. CDR3 in DNA: TGTGCCATCAGTTCCCCGGACAGGGTCCAAGAGACCCAGTACTTC.